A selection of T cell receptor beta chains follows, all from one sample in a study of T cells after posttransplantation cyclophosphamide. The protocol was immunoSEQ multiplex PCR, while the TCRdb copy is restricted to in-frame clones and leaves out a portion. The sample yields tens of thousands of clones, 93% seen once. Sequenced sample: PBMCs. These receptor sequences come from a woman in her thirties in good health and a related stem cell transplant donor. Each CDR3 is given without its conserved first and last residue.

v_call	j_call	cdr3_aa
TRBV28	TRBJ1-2	ASRPNTGRYGYT
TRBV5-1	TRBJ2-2	ASSARGGTRFANTGELF
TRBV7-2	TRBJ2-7	ASRLEPSSGSYEQY
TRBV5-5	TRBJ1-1	ASSWGTGMWEAF
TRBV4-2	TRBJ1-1	ASSQERKATEAF
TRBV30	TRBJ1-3	AWSLGPGNTIY
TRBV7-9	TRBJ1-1	ASSLDPGATEAF
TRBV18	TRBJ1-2	ASSPPTGEIYGYT
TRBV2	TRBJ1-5	ASSVGQGNQPQH
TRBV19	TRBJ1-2	ASNPWAGYGYT
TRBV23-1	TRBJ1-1	ASSHPRVFPGRNTEAF
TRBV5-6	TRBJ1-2	ASSLTRQGRDYGYT
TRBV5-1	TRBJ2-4	ASSFNRAENIQY
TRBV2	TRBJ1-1	ASRPWITGGNTEAF
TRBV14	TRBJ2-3	ASSQDLRLAGADTQY
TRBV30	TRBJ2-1	AWSVKGHNEQF